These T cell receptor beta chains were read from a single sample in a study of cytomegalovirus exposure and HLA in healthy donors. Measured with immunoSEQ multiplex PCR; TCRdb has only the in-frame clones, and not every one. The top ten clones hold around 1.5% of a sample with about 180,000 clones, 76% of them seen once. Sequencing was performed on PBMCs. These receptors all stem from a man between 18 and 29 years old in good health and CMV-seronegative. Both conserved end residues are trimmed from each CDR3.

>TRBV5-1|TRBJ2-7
ASSSAGYEQY
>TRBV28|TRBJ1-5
ASSHLDRGNQPQH
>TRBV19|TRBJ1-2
ASSILGSGGQDGYT
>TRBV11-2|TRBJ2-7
ASSLIGGVREQY
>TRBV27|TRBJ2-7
ASSWGQAGEQY
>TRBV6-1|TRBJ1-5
ASRADGLGPQH
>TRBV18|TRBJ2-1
ASSRTGTSNEQF
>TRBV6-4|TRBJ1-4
ASSVTSATNEKLF
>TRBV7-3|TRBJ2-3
ASSERVTDTQY
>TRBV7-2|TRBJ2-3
ASSLGGGAAGQY
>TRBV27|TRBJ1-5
ASSPRDLLHQPQH
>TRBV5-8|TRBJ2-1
ASSLAWAKNNEQF
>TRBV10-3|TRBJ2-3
AIRTLTDTQY